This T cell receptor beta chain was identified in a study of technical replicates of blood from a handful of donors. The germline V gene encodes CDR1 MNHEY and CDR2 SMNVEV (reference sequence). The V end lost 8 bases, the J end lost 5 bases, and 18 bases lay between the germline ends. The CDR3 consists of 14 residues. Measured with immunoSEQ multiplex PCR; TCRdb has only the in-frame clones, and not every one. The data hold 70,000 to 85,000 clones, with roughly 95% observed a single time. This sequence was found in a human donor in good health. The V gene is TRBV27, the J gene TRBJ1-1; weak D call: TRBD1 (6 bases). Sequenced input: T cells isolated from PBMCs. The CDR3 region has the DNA TGTGCCAGCCGATCAGGGGCATTGGGGACTGAAGCTTTCTTT. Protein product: CASRSGALGTEAFF.